These 23 T cell receptor beta chains were all obtained from the same sample, sequenced in a study of shared clonotypes between healthy human individuals. Measured with immunoSEQ multiplex PCR; TCRdb has only the in-frame clones, and not every one. The data show roughly 2.6 million clones, more than 80% seen once. Sequencing used naive CD4+ T cells sorted from blood. Subset given: CD45RA+ positively selected. Source of these receptors: a man younger than 35 in good health.

This clone has a single count. The CDR3 DNA reads as TGTGCCAGCAGCCCACAGGGGGTAGATACGCAGTATTTT. Translated, it gives CASSPQGVDTQYF. The gene calls are TRBV6-4 and TRBJ2-3, with 8 bases lining up with TRBD1. The CDR3 runs to 13 residues. CDR1 is MRHNA and CDR2 is SNTAGT in the germline V gene. V lost 6 bases, J lost 5 bases, and 4 bases stayed unmatched.

The chain has TRBV6-1 and TRBJ2-4; 9 nucleotides agree with TRBD1. CDR1 MNHNS and CDR2 SASEGT come from the germline V gene. The CDR3 has 12 residues. Trimming removed 3 bases from V and 15 bases from J; junction bases left unmatched: 6. CDR3 sequence reads: CASSENLGQGYF. CDR3 DNA: TGTGCCAGCAGTGAGAACCTGGGACAGGGGTACTTC.

The genes are TRBV2 and TRBJ2-3; 9 bases map to TRBD1. The CDR3 loop spans 14 amino acids. Germline CDR1 SNHLY, CDR2 FYNNEI. Trimming took 6 bases from V and 3 from J; bases not matched to a gene: 4. CDR3 bases: TGTGCCAGCAGACACAGGGGGCCGACAGATACGCAGTATTTT. It is translated as CASRHRGPTDTQYF. Together with reference TRBV2 and TRBJ2-3, the CDR3 gives the full variable domain: EPEVTQTPSHQVTQMGQEVILRCVPISNHLYFYWYRQILGQKVEFLVSFYNNEISEKSEIFDDQFSVERPDGSNFTLKIRSTKLEDSAMYFCASRHRGPTDTQYFGPGTRLTVL.

The sample holds a few counts of this clone. CDR3 residues: CAWSARPWELFF. In DNA, the CDR3 is TGTGCCTGGAGTGCCCGTCCCTGGGAGCTGTTTTTT. The rearrangement links TRBV30 to TRBJ2-2, with no clear D. This CDR3 has 12 residues. The germline CDR1 and CDR2 sequences are GTSNPN and SVGIG (reference sequence). V lost 1 base, J lost 9 bases, and 9 bases lay in between.

This rearrangement joins TRBV7-2 to TRBJ1-3; 8 positions agree with TRBD1. V lost 5 bases, J lost 9 bases, and 9 bases stayed unmatched. Germline CDR1 SGHTA, CDR2 FQGNSA. The CDR3 totals 14 residues. The CDR3 sequence: CASSPRTGSTTIYF. The CDR3 DNA reads TGTGCCAGCAGCCCTAGGACAGGGTCGACCACCATATATTTT.

The chain employs TRBV6-5 and TRBJ1-2; tentatively, D is TRBD1 (6 bases). V was shortened by 0 bases and J by 8 bases, with 16 bases between the two germline ends. This CDR3 has 15 amino acids. CDR1 is MNHEY, CDR2 SVGAGI, per germline. CDR3 sequence (DNA): TGTGCCAGCAGTTACTCGGTCGGGGGCACCGGGGGCTACACCTTC. This translates into CASSYSVGGTGGYTF.

The rearrangement uses TRBV27 and TRBJ1-2, with a weak D call TRBD1 (6 bases). Germline-derived CDR1 and CDR2 are MNHEY and SMNVEV (reference sequence). Trimming took off 3 bases at V and 2 bases at J, with 10 bases between the two ends. CDR3 length: 14 amino acids. DNA for the CDR3: TGTGCCAGCAGTTTCCAGGGGAGGAACTATGGCTACACCTTC. Encoded protein: CASSFQGRNYGYTF.

V and J are TRBV6-5 and TRBJ2-7; the D call may be TRBD1 or TRBD2 (7 bases each). Germline values: CDR1 MNHEY, CDR2 SVGAGI. V was trimmed by 0 bases and J by 7 bases, leaving 16 bases between them. The CDR3 contains 15 residues. CDR3 sequence (DNA): TGTGCCAGCAGTTACTCGATAAGGGGGCGGGGGGAGCAGTACTTC. Translated, it gives CASSYSIRGRGEQYF.

The chain is built from TRBV18 and TRBJ2-7; D uncertain. The germline gives CDR1 KGHSH, CDR2 LQKENI. The CDR3 contains 12 residues. V was trimmed by 2 bases and J by 6 bases, leaving 8 bases between them. The CDR3 nucleotides are TGTGCCAGCTCACCAGAAGTGTTCGAGCAGTACTTC. Its protein product is CASSPEVFEQYF. Full variable domain (missing parts from reference TRBV18 and TRBJ2-7): NAGVMQNPRHLVRRRGQEARLRCSPMKGHSHVYWYRQLPEEGLKFMVYLQKENIIDESGMPKERFSAEFPKEGPSILRIQQVVRGDSAAYFCASSPEVFEQYFGPGTRLTVT.

V is TRBV30 and J is TRBJ1-4, with D maybe TRBD1 (6 bases). This CDR3 comprises 13 residues. V gave up 8 bases and J gave up 2 bases, with 12 bases separating them. Germline assignment: CDR1 GTSNPN and CDR2 SVGIG (reference sequence). The CDR3 protein is CARATGTNEKLFF. The CDR3 DNA reads as TGTGCCCGCGCGACAGGCACTAATGAAAAACTGTTTTTT.

The chain recombines TRBV6-6 with TRBJ1-3; no firm D call. Looked up from germline, CDR1 is MNHNY and CDR2 is SVGAGI (reference sequence). This CDR3 comprises 11 residues. V was shortened by 8 bases and J by 8 bases, with 10 bases between the two germline ends. CDR3 sequence (DNA): TGTGCCAGCGGGTTGGTGGACACCATATATTTT. It codes for CASGLVDTIYF.

V and J are TRBV18 and TRBJ2-7; D is unresolved. The ends were cut back, 4 bases at V and 4 bases at J, with 11 bases in the middle. CDR1 and CDR2 (germline): KGHSH, LQKENI. This CDR3 region has 13 residues. CDR3 residues: CASSQGYRYEQYF. CDR3 nucleotide sequence: TGTGCCAGCTCACAGGGCTATCGTTACGAGCAGTACTTC.

V gene TRBV29-1 combines with J gene TRBJ1-1, with TRBD1 matching over 12 bases. Looked up from germline, CDR1 is SQVTM and CDR2 is ANQGSEA. The ends lost 6 bases at V and 3 bases at J; junction bases unmatched: 8. The CDR3 extends over 15 amino acids. The CDR3 region has the DNA TGCAGCGTCCCCGGGACAGGGGGCTTTTACACTGAAGCTTTCTTT. The encoded protein is CSVPGTGGFYTEAFF.

The chain links TRBV11-2 to TRBJ2-5; 11 bases are shared with TRBD2. Germline CDR1 reads SGHAT; CDR2 reads FQNNGV. V lost 5 bases to trimming and J lost 5 bases; unmatched junction nucleotides: 19. The CDR3 consists of 19 residues. CDR3 in DNA: TGTGCCAGCAGCCGACGAGCAATTAGCGGGGGGGCCGTAGGGGAGACCCAGTACTTC. This translates into CASSRRAISGGAVGETQYF.

In this sample, this clone turned up a few times. This sequence joins TRBV6-1 and TRBJ1-5; perhaps TRBD1 as D (6 bases). Germline V gene data show CDR1 as MNHNS and CDR2 as SASEGT. Trimming took 11 bases from V and 6 from J, leaving 17 bases between them. This CDR3 is 13 amino acids long. The CDR3 nucleotides are TGTGCCGTCCTAGGGGGGGCGGGTCAGCCCCAGCATTTT. It yields the protein CAVLGGAGQPQHF.

V usage is TRBV11-2 and J usage is TRBJ1-1; a possible D gene is TRBD1 (5 bases). The germline V and J ends were trimmed by 4 bases and 7 bases, with 13 bases remaining between them. The CDR3 has 13 residues. Germline V gives CDR1 SGHAT, CDR2 FQNNGV. CDR3 in DNA: TGTGCCAGCAGCTGGGACGTTCTTTTTGAAGCTTTCTTT. It translates to CASSWDVLFEAFF.

The chain recombines TRBV18 with TRBJ1-1; TRBD1 is a possible D gene (6 bases). The CDR3 is made up of 14 amino acids. Germline values: CDR1 KGHSH, CDR2 LQKENI. V shed 3 bases and J shed 7 bases, with 15 bases lying between them. The CDR3 here is CASSPRQEPIEAFF. CDR3 sequence (DNA): TGTGCCAGCTCACCCCGACAGGAGCCCATTGAAGCTTTCTTT. The whole variable domain, remainder taken from reference TRBV18 and TRBJ1-1, is NAGVMQNPRHLVRRRGQEARLRCSPMKGHSHVYWYRQLPEEGLKFMVYLQKENIIDESGMPKERFSAEFPKEGPSILRIQQVVRGDSAAYFCASSPRQEPIEAFFGQGTRLTVV.

Notes on this clone: Other DNA sequences in this sample translate to the same CDR3. The gene calls are TRBV5-1 and TRBJ2-7, with TRBD2 matching 9 bases. With V trimmed by 0 bases and J by 3 bases, 4 bases remained unmatched. The CDR3 covers 15 residues. CDR1 is SGHRS and CDR2 is YFSETQ in the germline V gene. CDR3 sequence (DNA): TGCGCCAGCAGCTTGGTTAGCGGGGGAAGCTACGAGCAGTACTTC. This sequence encodes CASSLVSGGSYEQYF.

As to this clone: Other DNA sequences within the sample encode an identical CDR3. The chain couples TRBV6-5 to TRBJ1-2; D is undetermined. The germline V and J ends were trimmed by 6 bases and 0 bases, with 8 bases remaining between them. Germline loops: CDR1 MNHEY, CDR2 SVGAGI. The CDR3 length is 13 residues. The CDR3 loop reads CASSRRANYGYTF. DNA for the CDR3: TGTGCCAGCAGCCGCCGAGCTAACTATGGCTACACCTTC.

The chain couples TRBV6-6 to TRBJ1-2; D remains ambiguous. This CDR3 comprises 14 residues. Looked up from germline, CDR1 is MNHNY and CDR2 is SVGAGI (reference sequence). V was clipped by 6 bases and J by 2 bases, with 13 bases between them. CDR3 sequence (DNA): TGTGCCAGCAGACGAGACACAGTAAACTATGGCTACACCTTC. Amino acid sequence: CASRRDTVNYGYTF.

This chain joins TRBV27 and TRBJ1-6, with TRBD1 as a possible D gene (5 bases). The ends were cut back, 4 bases at V and 7 bases at J, with 17 bases in the middle. Germline CDR1 and CDR2: MNHEY and SMNVEV (reference sequence). CDR3 length equals 16 residues. CDR3 amino acids: CASSSPRGSLNSPLHF. In DNA, the CDR3 is TGTGCCAGCAGTTCGCCTCGGGGGAGCCTCAATTCACCCCTCCACTTT.

J is TRBJ2-7 and V is TRBV27; TRBD2 matches at 11 bases. Germline V gene data show CDR1 as MNHEY and CDR2 as SMNVEV (reference sequence). The junction had 24 bases not matched to a gene; V was cut back by 11 bases and J by 0 bases. This CDR3 is built from 20 residues. The CDR3 DNA sequence: TGTGCCCTTAAGCTGGTTTGCCCTTCAGGACTAGCGGGTAGCTCCTACGAGCAGTACTTC. The encoded protein is CALKLVCPSGLAGSSYEQYF.

The CDR3 DNA reads TGTGCCAGCAGCTTATGGGGACAGGGGGCCCAAGAGACCCAGTACTTC. The encoded protein is CASSLWGQGAQETQYF. This chain links TRBV7-9 with TRBJ2-5, with 12 bases fitting TRBD1. V shed 2 bases, J shed 1 base, and the junction held 2 bases outside the gene matches. The CDR3 has 16 residues. Per the germline V gene, CDR1 is SEHNR and CDR2 is FQNEAQ (reference sequence).